The 30 T cell receptor beta chains reported below all come from one sample, sequenced in a study of human T cells and chemical hapten exposure. The time point: patch test 1, 2 weeks after DPC sensitization. The treatment is: therapeutic diphenylcyclopropenone sensitization with weekly scalp DPC. Each CDR3 protein is one row after TCRdb ran MiXCR on the RACE reads. The table lists about 57,000 distinct CDR3 sequences, about 9.3% of them singletons. Sequencing was performed on whole blood, taken in connection with sensitization to the hapten diphenylcyclopropenone (DPC). The receptors shown here come from a middle-aged woman with alopecia areata. Some clones in this sample may be carry-over from other donors' samples.

In this sample, this clonotype turned up a few times. The chain is built from TRBV12-3 or TRBV12-4 and TRBJ1-1; D not certain. The CDR3 extends over 12 amino acids. V was shortened by 8 bases and J by 0 bases, with 7 bases between the two germline ends. The CDR3 spells CASGRLNTEAFF. Here the CDR3 DNA reads TGTGCCAGCGGGCGGCTGAACACTGAAGCTTTCTTT.

At least ten counts were recorded for this clonotype. The chain is built from TRBV7-9 and TRBJ1-4; TRBD1 matches at 9 bases. This CDR3 region has 16 residues. From germline, CDR1 is SEHNR and CDR2 FQNEAQ (reference sequence). V shed 5 bases and J 5 bases; nucleotides not matched to a gene: 9. CDR3 amino acids: CASSPSVGTGNEKLFF. The CDR3 DNA reads TGTGCCAGCAGCCCATCGGTCGGGACAGGGAATGAAAAACTGTTTTTT.

This clonotype appeared many times. The chain joins TRBV20-1 to TRBJ2-1; 7 bases match TRBD1. The CDR3 covers 15 residues. V shed 0 bases, J shed 2 bases, and the junction held 4 bases outside the gene matches. Germline CDR1 is DFQATT and CDR2 is SNEGSKA (reference sequence). The CDR3 loop is CSAREGRGPYNEQFF. In DNA form, the CDR3 reads TGCAGTGCTAGAGAGGGTAGGGGGCCCTACAATGAGCAGTTCTTC.

At least ten counts were recorded for this clonotype. The V and J genes are TRBV4-3 and TRBJ2-7; 10 bases line up with TRBD1. The J segment lost 5 bases and the V segment lost 4 bases, leaving 11 bases of the junction unmatched. Germline lookup yields CDR1 LGHNA and CDR2 YSLEER. The CDR3 consists of 16 residues. The DNA for the CDR3 is TGCGCCAGCAGCCCCCATCTCCGGGACAGGGGCCACGAGCAGTACTTC. Its translation is CASSPHLRDRGHEQYF.

Only a few counts were recorded for this clonotype. CDR3 region: CASSIGSYNEQFF. CDR3 coding DNA: TGTGCCAGCAGCATCGGCTCCTACAATGAGCAGTTCTTC. The V and J genes are TRBV9 and TRBJ2-1; the D is unclear. This CDR3 has 13 residues. The germline CDR1 and CDR2 sequences are SGDLS and YYNGEE. The germline V and J ends were trimmed by 4 bases and 0 bases, with 5 bases remaining between them.

This clonotype was observed many times. The chain uses TRBV28 and TRBJ1-3, with a possible D match to TRBD1 (6 bases). There are 15 residues in the CDR3. Trimming cost V 5 bases and J 2 bases, with 13 bases left between them. Germline V gene sequence: CDR1 MDHEN, CDR2 SYDVKM. CDR3 sequence reads: CASSLDSLAGNTIYF. The DNA of the CDR3 is TGTGCCAGCAGTCTGGACAGTTTGGCTGGAAACACCATATATTTT.

This clonotype has only a few counts. The CDR3: CASSEMGAGANVLTF. CDR3 bases: TGTGCCAGCAGTGAAATGGGGGCTGGGGCCAACGTCCTGACTTTC. The V call is TRBV6-1, the J call TRBJ2-6; D is tentatively TRBD1 or TRBD2 (5 bases each). The germline CDR1 and CDR2 sequences are MNHNS and SASEGT. The CDR3 sequence is 15 residues long. V was shortened by 2 bases and J by 2 bases, with 7 bases between the two germline ends.

This clonotype has more than one count but fewer than ten. The chain recombines TRBV5-5 with TRBJ2-1; the match to TRBD1 covers 11 bases. The CDR3 extends over 14 amino acids. From germline, CDR1 is SGHKS and CDR2 YYEKEE (reference sequence). Trimming removed 2 bases from V and 7 bases from J; junction bases left unmatched: 2. The CDR3 protein is CASSFWDRGNEQFF. The CDR3 DNA follows: TGTGCCAGCAGCTTTTGGGACAGGGGGAATGAGCAGTTCTTC.

This clonotype was observed many times. The chain combines TRBV6-4 with TRBJ2-1, with D possibly called TRBD1 or TRBD2 (5 bases each). The germline CDR1 and CDR2 sequences are MRHNA and SNTAGT. Trimming pared 2 bases from V and 4 bases from J, leaving 12 bases between. There are 15 residues in the CDR3. DNA for the CDR3: TGTGCCAGCAGTGACAGGGGTGAGGGGTACAATGAGCAGTTCTTC. Its protein product is CASSDRGEGYNEQFF.

The CDR3 loop is CASSKPGQGAETQYF. CDR3 in DNA: TGCGCCAGCAGCAAGCCGGGACAGGGGGCCGAGACCCAGTACTTC. The chain recombines TRBV5-1 with TRBJ2-5; 12 bases align to TRBD1. Germline-derived CDR1 and CDR2 are SGHRS and YFSETQ. V shed 4 bases and J 5 bases; nucleotides not matched to a gene: 6. This CDR3 has 15 amino acids.

V gene TRBV2 combines with J gene TRBJ2-1; 11 positions match TRBD1. From germline, CDR1 is SNHLY and CDR2 FYNNEI. J gave up 7 bases and V 8 bases, and 16 bases lay outside the gene matches. This CDR3 region has 17 residues. As DNA, the CDR3 is TGTGCCAGCCACGAGAGGTCTTCCGGGACAGGGGGGAATGAGCAGTTCTTC. This gives the protein CASHERSSGTGGNEQFF. The variable domain in full, with the rest retrieved from reference TRBV2 and TRBJ2-1, is EPEVTQTPSHQVTQMGQEVILRCVPISNHLYFYWYRQILGQKVEFLVSFYNNEISEKSEIFDDQFSVERPDGSNFTLKIRSTKLEDSAMYFCASHERSSGTGGNEQFFGPGTRLTVL.

This clonotype was found a few times. This chain joins TRBV7-2 and TRBJ1-5; D unclear. CDR3 length: 13 residues. Trimming left V 2 bases short and J 7 bases short, with 9 bases between. Germline V lookup: CDR1 SGHTA, CDR2 FQGNSA. The CDR3 DNA is TGTGCCAGCAGCTTAAAGCCGTCCCAGCCCCAGCATTTT. Translation gives CASSLKPSQPQHF.

This chain's CDR3 is CASGPGTPNQPQHF. The CDR3 bases are TGTGCTAGTGGTCCCGGGACACCAAATCAGCCCCAGCATTTT. The chain combines TRBV12-5 with TRBJ1-5, with a tentative D call TRBD1 (6 bases). Between the trimmed V and J ends, which lost 5 bases and 4 bases, there was a span of 12 bases. This CDR3 region has 14 residues. Per germline, CDR1 LGHNT and CDR2 FRNRAP.

The chain couples TRBV4-3 to TRBJ1-1; 8 nucleotides agree with TRBD1. Germline loops: CDR1 LGHNA, CDR2 YSLEER. The CDR3 extends over 16 amino acids. With V trimmed by 4 bases and J by 4 bases, 11 bases remained unmatched. CDR3 sequence reads: CASSLRPQGAGTEAFF. The CDR3 bases are TGCGCCAGCAGCCTCAGACCCCAGGGGGCGGGCACTGAAGCTTTCTTT.

The chain is built from TRBV12-3 or TRBV12-4 and TRBJ1-5, with a tentative D call TRBD1 (6 bases). The CDR3 runs to 18 residues. Trimming stripped 4 bases from V and 1 base from J, with 20 bases between. As DNA, the CDR3 is TGTGCCAGCAGTTCATCGGCACTGGGAGGGGGAAGCAATCAGCCCCAGCATTTT. Translated, it gives CASSSSALGGGSNQPQHF.

In this sample, this clonotype turned up many times. The rearrangement links TRBV7-9 to TRBJ2-7; D tentatively reads TRBD1 or TRBD2 (5 bases each). V was shortened by 3 bases and J by 6 bases, with 12 bases between the two germline ends. The CDR3 consists of 13 residues. Per germline, CDR1 SEHNR and CDR2 FQNEAQ (reference sequence). CDR3 bases: TGTGCCAGCAGCTTTCAGGGCGGACTCGAGCAGTACTTC. Amino acid sequence: CASSFQGGLEQYF.

There are a few counts of this clonotype. The chain combines TRBV29-1 with TRBJ1-3; D remains unclear. The CDR3 spans 13 residues. CDR1 SQVTM and CDR2 ANQGSEA come from the germline V gene. V gave up 4 bases and J gave up 0 bases, with 7 bases separating them. CDR3 bases: TGCAGCGTTGGTGCCAACTCTGGAAACACCATATATTTT. Protein: CSVGANSGNTIYF.

This clonotype was recorded a few times. For the CDR3, the DNA is TGTGCCAGCAGCTTAGGGGCAGTACAAGAGACCCAGTACTTC. Translating it yields CASSLGAVQETQYF. J is TRBJ2-5 and V is TRBV7-9; D remains unclear. The V end was cut by 1 base, the J end by 2 bases, with 8 bases between. CDR1 and CDR2 (germline): SEHNR, FQNEAQ (reference sequence). The CDR3 runs 14 residues.

This rearrangement joins TRBV7-9 to TRBJ1-4, with 7 positions matching TRBD1. V was clipped by 4 bases and J by 2 bases; unmatched bases: 4. Germline V gene sequence: CDR1 SEHNR, CDR2 FQNEAQ (reference sequence). The CDR3 contains 15 residues. The CDR3 region has the DNA TGTGCCAGCAGCTCACAGGGGTCGACTAATGAAAAACTGTTTTTT. Translation: CASSSQGSTNEKLFF.

At least ten counts were recorded for this clonotype. The J gene is TRBJ2-2, the V gene TRBV20-1; D not resolved. The CDR3 consists of 14 residues. Germline-derived CDR1 and CDR2 are DFQATT and SNEGSKA (reference sequence). Trimming shortened V by 5 bases and J by 1 base, and 11 bases separated the two germline ends. The CDR3 sequence: CSAAVGMNTGELFF. The CDR3 region has the DNA TGCAGTGCTGCCGTGGGTATGAACACCGGGGAGCTGTTTTTT.

This clonotype was seen ten or more times. V gene TRBV29-1 combines with J gene TRBJ2-7; D remains unclear. The CDR3 has 11 amino acids. The germline gives CDR1 SQVTM, CDR2 ANQGSEA. V lost 5 bases, J lost 3 bases, and 8 bases lay in between. CDR3 sequence reads: CSVYRNYEQYF. The CDR3 bases are TGCAGCGTTTACAGAAACTACGAGCAGTACTTC.

Ten or more counts support this clonotype. The V and J genes are TRBV6-5 and TRBJ2-7, with D tentatively TRBD2 (6 bases). Per germline, CDR1 MNHEY and CDR2 SVGAGI. The CDR3 runs to 14 residues. V lost 0 bases and J lost 3, with 9 bases in between. The CDR3 reads CASSYSGGRYEQYF. CDR3 coding DNA: TGTGCCAGCAGTTACTCCGGGGGACGCTACGAGCAGTACTTC.

This clonotype showed up many times. The chain joins TRBV4-3 to TRBJ2-2; D possibly corresponds to TRBD1 (5 bases). Between the trimmed V and J ends, which lost 0 bases and 2 bases, there was a span of 10 bases. Looked up from germline, CDR1 is LGHNA and CDR2 is YSLEER. The CDR3 extends over 16 amino acids. DNA of the CDR3: TGCGCCAGCAGCCAAGAAAGACAGATTAACACCGGGGAGCTGTTTTTT. This translates into CASSQERQINTGELFF.

The J gene is TRBJ2-7, the V gene TRBV5-1, with 10 bases fitting TRBD1. The J segment lost 4 bases and the V segment lost 3 bases, leaving 4 bases of the junction unmatched. CDR1 is SGHRS, CDR2 YFSETQ, per germline. The CDR3 is 14 amino acids. Here the CDR3 reads CASSSGTGEYEQYF. CDR3 nucleotide sequence: TGCGCCAGCAGCTCCGGGACAGGGGAGTACGAGCAGTACTTC. The variable domain in full, with the rest retrieved from reference TRBV5-1 and TRBJ2-7, is KAGVTQTPRYLIKTRGQQVTLSCSPISGHRSVSWYQQTPGQGLQFLFEYFSETQRNKGNFPGRFSGRQFSNSRSEMNVSTLELGDSALYLCASSSGTGEYEQYFGPGTRLTVT.

The rearrangement links TRBV5-1 to TRBJ1-6, with a weak D call TRBD1 (6 bases). V gave up 2 bases and J gave up 9 bases, with 6 bases separating them. There are 12 residues in the CDR3. The germline CDR1 and CDR2 sequences are SGHRS and YFSETQ. CDR3 protein: CASSLQGSPLHF. DNA of the CDR3: TGCGCCAGCAGCTTACAGGGTTCACCCCTCCACTTT.

There are many counts of this clonotype. The chain carries TRBV3-1 and TRBJ2-7, with TRBD2 matching over 10 bases. CDR3 length equals 16 residues. With V trimmed by 0 bases and J by 7 bases, 9 bases remained unmatched. Germline values: CDR1 LGHDT, CDR2 YNNKEL (reference sequence). Written as DNA, the CDR3 is TGTGCCAGCAGCCAAGATCCCAGCGGGGGGGCCGGTGAGCAGTACTTC. Translation gives CASSQDPSGGAGEQYF.

There are many counts of this clonotype. V is TRBV6-2 or TRBV6-3 and J is TRBJ1-1, with 8 nucleotides matching TRBD1. CDR1 and CDR2 from the germline V gene are MNHEY and SVGEGT. The V and J ends lost 7 bases and 2 bases, in that order; junction bases with no gene match: 12. The CDR3 has 16 amino acids. The CDR3 nucleotides read TGTGCCAGCATTTTACTCCCTGGACAGGGAAACACTGAAGCTTTCTTT. This sequence encodes CASILLPGQGNTEAFF.

This clonotype was recorded a few times. The rearrangement uses TRBV6-6 and TRBJ1-5, with D maybe TRBD1 (5 bases). The CDR3 runs 20 residues. Trimming left V 0 bases short and J 0 bases short, with 21 bases between. Germline V lookup: CDR1 MNHNY, CDR2 SVGAGI (reference sequence). As DNA, the CDR3 is TGTGCCAGCAGTTACTCGATTCAGGGCATGAGAAGGGGTAGCAATCAGCCCCAGCATTTT. Translation: CASSYSIQGMRRGSNQPQHF.

This sequence joins TRBV29-1 and TRBJ1-4; D perhaps matches TRBD1 (5 bases). Germline CDR1 reads SQVTM; CDR2 reads ANQGSEA. V was cut by 0 bases and J by 8 bases, with 19 bases left in between. This CDR3 is built from 16 residues. CDR3 residues: CSVEDPMGTREEKLFF. CDR3 nucleotide sequence: TGCAGCGTTGAAGATCCAATGGGGACCCGGGAGGAAAAACTGTTTTTT.

This clonotype showed up just a few times. V usage is TRBV5-4 and J usage is TRBJ2-3; TRBD1 might be the D (6 bases). The CDR3 runs to 13 residues. The germline V and J ends were trimmed by 8 bases and 3 bases, with 13 bases remaining between them. Germline CDR1 reads SGHNT; CDR2 reads YYREEE (reference sequence). The CDR3, as DNA: TGTGCCAGTAGAACAGGGTGGACAGATACGCAGTATTTT. Protein: CASRTGWTDTQYF.